The clone carrying this T cell receptor beta chain was recorded at least ten times. The antigen is unknown. This entry comes from a study of CD8 T cells in ankylosing spondylitis. Study-level findings and limits: There was a TCR beta motif, made of fewer than 10 highly homologous variants, that appeared characteristic of ankylosing spondylitis blood. Clones that were linked to disease were CD8+ and were relatively rare in peripheral blood. Reportedly, disease-linked clones are significantly enriched in ankylosing spondylitis patients' matched synovial fluid.

For TCR beta, libraries came from quantitative 5'-RACE with molecular barcodes. TCRdb re-called the 5' RACE reads through MiXCR, storing one row per CDR3 protein. Of hundreds of thousands of distinct CDR3 sequences listed, approximately 11% are singletons. The CDR3 extends over 14 amino acids. CDR1 and CDR2 from the germline V gene are SGHRS and YFSETQ. V was trimmed by 7 bases and J by 7 bases, leaving 20 bases between them. This TCR was sampled from a male donor with ankylosing spondylitis. V and J are TRBV5-1 and TRBJ2-5, with D perhaps TRBD1 or TRBD2 (5 bases each). The sequenced material came from blood, either unsorted or a sorted T cell fraction (not recorded which). The DNA of the CDR3 is TGCGCCAGCCGAGGGGACCCCGATGTGGTGACCCAGTACTTC. It translates to CASRGDPDVVTQYF.